These T cell receptor beta chains were read from a single sample in a study of chemoradiotherapy in HPV16-positive cancers. This table comes from immunoSEQ multiplex PCR, and its TCRdb copy is limited to in-frame clones, with some not included. Here the sample spans around 9,000 clones, 60% to 75% being singletons. The sequencing used tumor tissue, collected from a patient who underwent chemoradiotherapy. These receptors came from a human donor with HPV-associated anogenital cancer. CDR3s include the opening cysteine and the closing phenylalanine or tryptophan. The D gene is left open where the match is weak. Clone size is stated in some rows and not others, as once, few, many or a class when expanded.

TRBV7-6	TRBJ1-5	large	.	TGTGCCAGCAGTTTTAGAGAGGGGGATCAACCCCAGCATTTT	CASSFREGDQPQHF
TRBV7-9	TRBJ1-5	.	TRBD1	TGTGCCAGCAGTCTCCACTCGACAGGGGAATATAGCAATCAGCCCCAGCATTTT	CASSLHSTGEYSNQPQHF
TRBV30	TRBJ1-6	few	.	TGTGCCTGGAGTGCCCCTTCACCCCTCCACTTT	CAWSAPSPLHF
TRBV6-1	TRBJ1-5	.	TRBD1	TGTGCCAGCAGTCCGGACAGGGGCACTAATCAGCCCCAGCATTTT	CASSPDRGTNQPQHF
TRBV7-3	TRBJ1-1	.	.	TGTGCCAGCAGCAGGACAGATATGAACACTGAAGCTTTCTTT	CASSRTDMNTEAFF
TRBV4-2	TRBJ2-1	.	TRBD1	TGTGCCAGCAGCCAGCCGGGACAGAACAATGAGCAGTTCTTC	CASSQPGQNNEQFF
TRBV6-5	TRBJ1-1	.	.	TGTGCCAGCAGTTCAGGGTCCACTGAAGCTTTCTTT	CASSSGSTEAFF
TRBV5-1	TRBJ1-2	.	.	TGCGCCAGCAGCTTGACTGCAGGGTCCCAGGGCTACACCTTC	CASSLTAGSQGYTF
TRBV5-6	TRBJ1-4	.	TRBD1	TGTGCCAGCAGCTTGGACCCGGGACAGGAGAATGAAAAACTGTTTTTT	CASSLDPGQENEKLFF
TRBV20-1	TRBJ2-3	.	.	TGCAGTGCTAGATGGGCAGATACGCAGTATTTT	CSARWADTQYF
TRBV7-9	TRBJ1-1	few	.	TGTGCCAGCAGACCCTATAACACTGAAGCTTTCTTT	CASRPYNTEAFF
TRBV5-3	TRBJ1-4	.	TRBD1	TGTGCCAGCAGCAGTCGGGACAGGGGAGGAGAAAAACTGTTTTTT	CASSSRDRGGEKLFF
TRBV28	TRBJ1-6	.	.	TGTGCCAGCTTTCCAGGGATTTCCTATAATTCACCCCTCCACTTT	CASFPGISYNSPLHF
TRBV5-1	TRBJ2-1	.	TRBD1	TGCGCCAGCGGACAGGATTACAATGAGCAGTTCTTC	CASGQDYNEQFF
TRBV5-1	TRBJ2-6	.	.	TGCGCCAGCAGCTTAACGGGGATCGGGGCCAACGTCCTGACTTTC	CASSLTGIGANVLTF
TRBV5-1	TRBJ2-5	.	.	TGCGCCAGCAGCTTGGGAGTTGATACGGACCTAAGAGAGACCCAGTACTTC	CASSLGVDTDLRETQYF
TRBV5-1	TRBJ1-2	few	.	TGCGCCAGCAGCTTGAACGTTAACTATGGCTACACCTTC	CASSLNVNYGYTF
TRBV5-1	TRBJ2-2	.	.	TGCGCCAGCAGCTTGGCCGAGTACGGTGCCGGGGAGCTGTTTTTT	CASSLAEYGAGELFF
TRBV28	TRBJ2-2	.	.	TGTGCCAGCAGTTTTCGCGGCACCGGGGAGCTGTTTTTT	CASSFRGTGELFF
TRBV11-3	TRBJ2-7	.	.	TGTGCCAGCAGCTTAGATACGTGGGGGGACGAGCAGTACTTC	CASSLDTWGDEQYF
TRBV7-2	TRBJ2-1	.	.	TGTGCCAGCAGCTTAGTCCCAGCCGACGAGCAGTTCTTC	CASSLVPADEQFF
TRBV9	TRBJ2-5	once	.	TGTGCCAGCAGCGTAGCGAACAGGCACCAAGAGACCCAGTACTTC	CASSVANRHQETQYF
TRBV18	TRBJ2-1	.	.	TGTGCCAGCTCACCAATTTATCATGGAGACAATGAGCAGTTCTTC	CASSPIYHGDNEQFF
TRBV28	TRBJ2-1	.	TRBD2	TGTGCCAGCAGTGTCACGCTGGGACTAGCGGGATATGAGCAGTTCTTC	CASSVTLGLAGYEQFF
TRBV11-2	TRBJ2-5	few	.	TGTGCCAGCAGCTTACACGCGGGGGAGACCCAGTACTTC	CASSLHAGETQYF
TRBV6-1	TRBJ2-7	.	TRBD1	TGTGCCAGCGGTAGGGACAGTGACTCCTACGAGCAGTACTTC	CASGRDSDSYEQYF
TRBV12-5	TRBJ2-5	.	TRBD2	TGTGCTAGTGGTTTGCTCCCTACCTGGGCGGGGGGCGAGACCCAGTACTTC	CASGLLPTWAGGETQYF
TRBV5-1	TRBJ2-7	.	.	TGCGCCAGCAGCTTGGGGTTTGGGGCGGTCGGCGAGCAGTACTTC	CASSLGFGAVGEQYF
TRBV9	TRBJ2-3	.	TRBD2	TGTGCCAGCAGAGGGACTAGCGGGGGGTCAGATACGCAGTATTTT	CASRGTSGGSDTQYF
TRBV7-9	TRBJ2-7	.	.	TGTGCCAGCAGCGCTACTTTTGTCCAGGGCGGCGAGCAGTACTTC	CASSATFVQGGEQYF
TRBV19	TRBJ1-3	.	.	TGTGCCAGCCGCTCCAGTGTCGGTATAAACACCATATATTTT	CASRSSVGINTIYF
TRBV28	TRBJ2-7	.	TRBD1	TGTGCCAGCAGTCAATGGGGACAGGGGATGAAAAACGAGCAGTACTTC	CASSQWGQGMKNEQYF
TRBV6-1	TRBJ1-1	once	.	TGTGCCAGCAGTGAATGGAGGAACACTGAAGCTTTCTTT	CASSEWRNTEAFF
TRBV7-2	TRBJ1-6	.	.	TGTGCCAGCAACTGGGGGGGTATTTCACCCCTCCACTTT	CASNWGGISPLHF
TRBV5-1	TRBJ1-1	.	.	TGCGCCAGCAGCTTGTCTACCGGGGTGACTGAAGCTTTCTTT	CASSLSTGVTEAFF
TRBV6-4	TRBJ2-2	.	.	TGTGCCAGCAGTGACTCCGGGGACGCCGGGGAGCTGTTTTTT	CASSDSGDAGELFF
TRBV19	TRBJ2-3	.	.	TGTGCCAGTAATAGCGGACGGGGGAGGGATACGCAGTATTTT	CASNSGRGRDTQYF
TRBV2	TRBJ2-7	.	TRBD2	TGTGCCAGCAGCTCCGGGACTAGCGGGAGAAGAGAGCAGTACTTC	CASSSGTSGRREQYF
TRBV5-5	TRBJ2-1	.	.	TGTGCCAGCAGCCCGTCCAACAGGTTTCTTACCTACAATGAGCAGTTCTTC	CASSPSNRFLTYNEQFF
TRBV28	TRBJ2-5	.	.	TGTGCCAGCAGCCGGCAGGAGAGGGCGGAGACCCAGTACTTC	CASSRQERAETQYF
TRBV7-9	TRBJ1-2	large	TRBD1	TGTGCCAGCAGCGTAACAGGGGTGGATGGCTACACCTTC	CASSVTGVDGYTF
TRBV6-5	TRBJ2-7	.	TRBD1	TGTGCCAGCAGTTTACAGGGGGCGGTCAACGAGCAGTACTTC	CASSLQGAVNEQYF
TRBV11-1	TRBJ2-7	.	.	TGTGCCAGCAGCGCACGGCTCGGGCAGACAGAATACGAGCAGTACTTC	CASSARLGQTEYEQYF
TRBV11-2	TRBJ2-2	.	.	TGTGCCAGCAGCTTAAGGGGGAACGGGGAGCTGTTTTTT	CASSLRGNGELFF
TRBV14	TRBJ1-4	.	.	TGTGCCAGCATCTCAGTAAGGGGGGCTGGTGAAAAACTGTTTTTT	CASISVRGAGEKLFF